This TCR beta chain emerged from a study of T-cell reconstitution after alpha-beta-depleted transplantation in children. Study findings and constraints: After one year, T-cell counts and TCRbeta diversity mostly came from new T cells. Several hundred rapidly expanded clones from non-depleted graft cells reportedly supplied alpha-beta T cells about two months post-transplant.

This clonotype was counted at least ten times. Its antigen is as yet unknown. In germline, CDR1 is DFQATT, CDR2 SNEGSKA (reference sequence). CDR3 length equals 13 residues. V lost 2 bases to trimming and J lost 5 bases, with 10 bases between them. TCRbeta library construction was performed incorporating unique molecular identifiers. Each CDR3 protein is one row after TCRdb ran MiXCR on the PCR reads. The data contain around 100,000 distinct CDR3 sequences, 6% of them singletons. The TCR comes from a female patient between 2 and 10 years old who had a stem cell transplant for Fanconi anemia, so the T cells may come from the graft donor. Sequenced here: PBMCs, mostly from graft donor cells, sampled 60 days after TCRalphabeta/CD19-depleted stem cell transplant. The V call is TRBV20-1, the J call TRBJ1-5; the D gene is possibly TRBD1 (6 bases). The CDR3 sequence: CSARRGADQPQHF. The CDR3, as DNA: TGCAGTGCTAGACGGGGGGCCGATCAGCCCCAGCATTTT.